The 5 T cell receptor beta chains in this list originate from one sample, sequenced in a study of human T cells and chemical hapten exposure. Time point given: patch test 1, 2 weeks after DPC sensitization. The treatment here: therapeutic diphenylcyclopropenone sensitization with weekly scalp DPC. In TCRdb, the RACE reads were re-called with MiXCR into one record per CDR3 protein. This sample has around 340,000 distinct CDR3 sequences, with roughly 6.9% found just once. Material: whole blood, obtained in connection with sensitization to the hapten diphenylcyclopropenone (DPC). These receptors came from a woman aged 18-29 years with alopecia areata. Some clones in this sample may be carry-over from other donors' samples.

The chain is built from TRBV20-1 and TRBJ2-5; D is perhaps TRBD1 (5 bases). V lost 6 bases and J lost 5, with 16 bases in between. The CDR3 has 13 residues. Germline V gene sequence: CDR1 DFQATT, CDR2 SNEGSKA (reference sequence). CDR3 sequence reads: CSALDQGTETQYF. The CDR3 DNA reads as TGCAGTGCCCTCGACCAGGGAACGGAGACCCAGTACTTC.

This clonotype appeared many times. The gene calls are TRBV28 and TRBJ2-3; maybe TRBD2 (6 bases). V dropped 5 bases and J dropped 10 bases, with 19 bases sitting between them. Germline-derived CDR1 and CDR2 are MDHEN and SYDVKM. CDR3 size: 14 residues. CDR3 loop: CASSLWDLQRSQYF. Written as DNA, the CDR3 is TGTGCCAGCAGTCTCTGGGACTTACAACGGTCGCAGTATTTT.

This clonotype was seen ten or more times. The chain uses TRBV21-1 and TRBJ2-2; whether TRBD1, the table's D call, matches the DNA was not checked. TRBV21-1 is an annotated pseudogene. This CDR3 is built from 16 residues. Here the CDR3 reads CASLKGRGSVTGELFF. The DNA of the CDR3 is TGTGCCAGCCTCAAAGGGCGGGGGTCGGTCACCGGGGAGCTGTTTTTT.

This clonotype appeared many times. The gene calls are TRBV10-3 and TRBJ2-3, with a tentative D call TRBD2 (6 bases). Germline V lookup: CDR1 ENHRY, CDR2 SYGVKD. Trimming left V 0 bases short and J 2 bases short, with 15 bases between. The length of the CDR3 is 17 residues. The CDR3 is CAISESPGGGATDTQYF. Written as DNA, the CDR3 is TGTGCCATCAGTGAGTCCCCCGGTGGCGGGGCCACAGATACGCAGTATTTT.

The chain links TRBV21-1 to TRBJ2-7; the DNA was not used to check the table's D call, TRBD2. TRBV21-1 has pseudogene status. This CDR3 is 18 amino acids long. This CDR3 is CASTWRTSGGKTEGEQYF. Here the CDR3 DNA reads TGTGCCAGCACCTGGAGGACTAGCGGGGGGAAGACAGAGGGCGAGCAGTACTTC.